These T cell receptor beta chains were read from a single sample in a study of shared clonotypes between healthy human individuals. Generated by immunoSEQ multiplex PCR, the TCRdb table keeps only in-frame clones and is missing some. The sample records under 550,000 clones, about 96% being singletons. Sequencing input: naive CD4+ T cells sorted from blood. All receptors come from a woman in her 30s in good health. Each CDR3 is given without its conserved first and last residue. A D gene is named only where the DNA matches it firmly.

V,D,J,CDR3
TRBV19,TRBD1,TRBJ1-4,ATSQDRVSNEKLF
TRBV11-2,NA,TRBJ2-7,ASSFQQSSYEQY
TRBV11-3,NA,TRBJ1-5,ASSFTRAFNQPQH
TRBV7-2,NA,TRBJ1-2,ASTLTAHGGYT
TRBV10-2,TRBD1,TRBJ2-1,ASVRGTGVGEQF
TRBV6-5,TRBD2,TRBJ2-2,ASSSTSGLYTGELF
TRBV18,NA,TRBJ2-1,ASSMFRDRAYNEQF
TRBV15,NA,TRBJ1-1,ATSRVTSEAF
TRBV9,NA,TRBJ1-3,ASSVGSSVGNTIY
TRBV5-5,NA,TRBJ2-5,ASSWGLQETQY
TRBV2,TRBD2,TRBJ2-3,ASSLTSGSRRTDTQY
TRBV10-1,NA,TRBJ1-3,ASSPNRPGLASGNTIY
TRBV2,NA,TRBJ2-3,ASTVGVNTDTQY
TRBV18,NA,TRBJ1-1,ASSPLVTGRNTEAF
TRBV10-3,NA,TRBJ2-3,AITASTSTDTQY
TRBV7-8,NA,TRBJ1-2,ASRSLDNYGYT
TRBV7-9,NA,TRBJ1-1,ASSLNREAEAF
TRBV5-1,NA,TRBJ2-7,ASSLDSNSYEQY
TRBV11-2,NA,TRBJ1-1,ASSLARSKGWTEAF
TRBV28,NA,TRBJ1-4,ASRTATNEKLF
TRBV7-9,NA,TRBJ2-7,ASSLALDYGTHEQY
TRBV5-6,TRBD2,TRBJ2-1,ASSTFIAGEYNEQF
TRBV9,NA,TRBJ1-3,ASSVGQFGNTIY
TRBV5-6,TRBD2,TRBJ2-1,ASSGSGRPSDNNEQF
TRBV20-1,NA,TRBJ2-7,SARGTYEQY
TRBV7-2,NA,TRBJ2-3,ASSLKLDPDTQY
TRBV5-1,TRBD1,TRBJ1-4,ASSLGQGASNEKLF
TRBV27,NA,TRBJ1-5,ASSLNRVGQPQH
TRBV11-3,NA,TRBJ2-3,ASSHNAVGDTQY
TRBV4-1,TRBD1,TRBJ1-1,ASSQGSGGQRYTEAF
TRBV5-1,NA,TRBJ2-5,ASRTAETQY
TRBV28,NA,TRBJ1-5,ASEGLGQPQH
TRBV28,TRBD1,TRBJ1-2,ASRAGNGQGDYGYT
TRBV11-2,NA,TRBJ1-1,ASSSDRNTEAF
TRBV2,NA,TRBJ1-2,ASSEAAGYT
TRBV15,NA,TRBJ1-5,ATSGVSQPQH
TRBV11-2,TRBD2,TRBJ2-1,ASSRGGGTTVYNEQF
TRBV28,NA,TRBJ1-6,ATRPVLSSPLH
TRBV5-6,NA,TRBJ2-7,ASSLFPTPPQSEQY
TRBV21-1,NA,TRBJ2-7,ATDPWGVAHEQY
TRBV5-1,TRBD1,TRBJ2-5,ASSWGTVRETQY
TRBV10-1,NA,TRBJ2-3,ASSESRKSTDTQY
TRBV10-3,NA,TRBJ1-5,AISEGNQPQH
TRBV10-3,NA,TRBJ2-7,AIRASSYEQY
TRBV25-1,NA,TRBJ1-3,ASSDSYTIY
TRBV28,NA,TRBJ2-7,ASSLSARSYEQY
TRBV7-9,NA,TRBJ2-1,ASSLAPSNEQF
TRBV11-2,NA,TRBJ1-4,ASSLVGAANEKLF
TRBV5-1,NA,TRBJ1-3,ASSLVGTSGNTIY
TRBV6-5,NA,TRBJ2-2,ASSSHFDGELF